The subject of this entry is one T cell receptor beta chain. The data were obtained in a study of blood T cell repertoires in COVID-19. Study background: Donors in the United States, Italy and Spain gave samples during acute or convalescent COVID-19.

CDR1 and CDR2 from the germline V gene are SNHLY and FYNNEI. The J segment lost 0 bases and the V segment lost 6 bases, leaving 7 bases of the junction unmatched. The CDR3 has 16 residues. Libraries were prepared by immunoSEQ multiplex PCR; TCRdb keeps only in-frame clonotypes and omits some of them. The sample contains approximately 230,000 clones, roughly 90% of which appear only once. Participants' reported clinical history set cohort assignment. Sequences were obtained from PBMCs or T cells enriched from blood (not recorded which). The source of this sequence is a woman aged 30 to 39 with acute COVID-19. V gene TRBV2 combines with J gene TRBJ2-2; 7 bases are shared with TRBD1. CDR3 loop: CASRTTGFANTGELFF. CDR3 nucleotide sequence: TGTGCCAGCAGGACGACAGGGTTCGCGAACACCGGGGAGCTGTTTTTT.